This T cell receptor (beta chain) emerged from a study of T cells after yellow fever vaccination. This clonotype was picked up a small number of times. Its target is not known. By 5'RACE template switching, TCR cDNA was produced, with a universal primer site and UMIs added in the process. Using its own MiXCR run on the 5' RACE reads, TCRdb lists one record per CDR3 protein. The sample shows roughly 70,000 distinct CDR3 sequences, almost 8% of them seen only once. From germline, CDR1 is SQVTM and CDR2 ANQGSEA. Unmatched junction bases numbered 11, after V lost 7 bases and J lost 2 bases. This CDR3 spans 15 amino acids. Study-wide results and limits: A large majority of primary-vaccination clones showed up again after the booster (under 98% CD4, about 87% CD8). A secondary response was less intense yet reached its peak sooner, at day 5 versus 15.

The chain combines TRBV29-1 with TRBJ2-1; TRBD2 matches 7 bases. Sequenced material: CD8+ T cells sorted from PBMCs, taken on the day of the yellow fever booster vaccination. The TCR sequence derives from a man aged 25-40 years who received the YFV17D yellow fever vaccine. CDR3 DNA: TGCAGCGCCGACGATGGGAGGGTCCCCTACAATGAGCAGTTCTTC. It yields the protein CSADDGRVPYNEQFF.